This passage covers 20 T cell receptor beta chains from one sample sequenced in a study of T cells in Graves' hyperthyroidism and ophthalmopathy. Regions amplified from RNA transcripts were the TCR beta CDR3 regions. The TCR CDR3 first-round RT-PCR relied on the HTBI primer set. TCRdb independently ran MiXCR on the multiplex PCR reads; one entry per CDR3 protein. The sample yields approximately 300,000 distinct CDR3 sequences, less than 20% seen once. Sequenced input: blood. All receptors derive from a man aged 45-65 years with Graves' ophthalmopathy.

The chain employs TRBV20-1 and TRBJ2-7; 14 bases map to TRBD2. The CDR3 runs 15 residues. Losses at the gene ends were 3 bases for V and 6 bases for J; bases not matched to a gene: 7. Germline CDR1 and CDR2: DFQATT and SNEGSKA (reference sequence). The CDR3 sequence is CSARPPGLAGVEQYF. DNA for the CDR3: TGCAGTGCTAGGCCGCCGGGACTAGCGGGAGTCGAGCAGTACTTC.

This CDR3 is CASSLGLAGEPYEQYF. The CDR3 nucleotides are TGTGCCAGCAGCTTAGGGCTAGCGGGAGAACCCTACGAGCAGTACTTC. The chain has TRBV7-9 and TRBJ2-7; 10 bases line up with TRBD2. With V trimmed by 1 base and J by 2 bases, 5 bases remained unmatched. CDR1 is SEHNR and CDR2 is FQNEAQ in the germline V gene (reference sequence). This CDR3 is built from 16 residues.

The rearrangement uses TRBV6-1 and TRBJ2-3; 7 nucleotides align to TRBD2. CDR3 length equals 16 residues. Trimming removed 6 bases from V and 0 bases from J; junction bases left unmatched: 9. Per the germline V gene, CDR1 is MNHNS and CDR2 is SASEGT. The CDR3 DNA reads as TGTGCCAGCAGGCGTATTGGGGGGGGGAGCACAGATACGCAGTATTTT. It is translated as CASRRIGGGSTDTQYF.

The chain couples TRBV30 to TRBJ1-5, with D uncertain. Germline V gene lookup returns CDR1 GTSNPN and CDR2 SVGIG (reference sequence). The CDR3 length is 13 residues. Trimming stripped 8 bases from V and 6 bases from J, with 17 bases between. The chain's CDR3 is CAPGRANGQPQHF. The CDR3 bases are TGTGCCCCGGGGAGGGCGAACGGTCAGCCCCAGCATTTT. Combining the CDR3 with reference TRBV30 and TRBJ1-5 gives the whole variable domain SQTIHQWPATLVQPVGSPLSLECTVEGTSNPNLYWYRQAAGRGLQLLFYSVGIGQISSEVPQNLSASRPQDRQFILSSKKLLLSDSGFYLCAPGRANGQPQHFGDGTRLSIL.

This clonotype was detected many times. The J gene is TRBJ1-1, the V gene TRBV3-1; 7 nucleotides align to TRBD1. The CDR3 has 16 residues. V was clipped by 3 bases and J by 0 bases; unmatched bases: 7. CDR1 LGHDT and CDR2 YNNKEL come from the germline V gene (reference sequence). The CDR3 sequence is CASSHRGIALNTEAFF. CDR3 nucleotide sequence: TGTGCCAGCAGCCACAGGGGGATTGCGTTGAACACTGAAGCTTTCTTT.

In this sample, this clonotype turned up many times. The chain uses TRBV30 and TRBJ1-5; 7 nucleotides align to TRBD1. Germline V gives CDR1 GTSNPN, CDR2 SVGIG (reference sequence). This CDR3 contains 15 residues. Germline trimming cut 2 bases from V and 4 bases from J; bases unmatched to any gene: 8. The CDR3 here is CAWSPNRGWNQPQHF. CDR3 DNA: TGTGCCTGGAGTCCAAACAGGGGTTGGAATCAGCCCCAGCATTTT.

The chain employs TRBV5-1 and TRBJ1-6; TRBD1 matches 8 bases. The CDR3 runs to 14 residues. The germline CDR1 and CDR2 sequences are SGHRS and YFSETQ. Germline trimming cut 5 bases from V and 8 bases from J; bases unmatched to any gene: 6. CDR3 protein: CASSAGTGYSPLHF. DNA for the CDR3: TGCGCCAGCAGTGCCGGGACAGGTTATTCACCCCTCCACTTT.

This clonotype was recorded at least ten times. The chain recombines TRBV9 with TRBJ2-7; TRBD2 agrees at 7 bases. Germline V gene data show CDR1 as SGDLS and CDR2 as YYNGEE. The CDR3 spans 14 residues. The junction had 6 bases not matched to a gene; V was cut back by 0 bases and J by 6 bases. CDR3 nucleotide sequence: TGTGCCAGCAGCGTAGTCGCGGGAGCTCCCGAGCAGTACTTC. Protein: CASSVVAGAPEQYF.

V gene TRBV7-9 combines with J gene TRBJ2-3; D may be TRBD1 or TRBD2 (5 bases each). The V end lost 5 bases, the J end lost 6 bases, and 12 bases lay between the germline ends. The CDR3 loop spans 13 amino acids. The germline V gene has CDR1 SEHNR and CDR2 FQNEAQ (reference sequence). CDR3 in DNA: TGTGCCAGCAGCCCGGGGCACGAGGATACGCAGTATTTT. As protein: CASSPGHEDTQYF.

This clonotype was seen a handful of times. This chain connects TRBV10-2 to TRBJ2-5; 7 bases align to TRBD2. V lost 6 bases to trimming and J lost 1 base; unmatched junction nucleotides: 5. The CDR3 spans 14 residues. Germline V lookup: CDR1 WSHSY, CDR2 SAAADI. The CDR3 sequence: CASRTSSGQETQYF. The DNA of the CDR3 is TGCGCCAGCAGGACCTCTAGCGGCCAAGAGACCCAGTACTTC.

In this sample, this clonotype turned up many times. V is TRBV2 and J is TRBJ2-1, with 13 bases matching TRBD2. The V and J ends lost 5 bases and 9 bases, in that order; junction bases with no gene match: 7. This CDR3 contains 15 residues. CDR1 SNHLY and CDR2 FYNNEI come from the germline V gene. CDR3 residues: CASSPLAGGLGEQFF. The CDR3 DNA follows: TGTGCCAGCAGTCCACTAGCGGGAGGGCTTGGTGAGCAGTTCTTC.

Regarding this clonotype: A much larger clone lies one base from this, so it may be a read error. The chain carries TRBV11-2 and TRBJ2-1, with unresolved D. The CDR3 consists of 17 residues. The V gene's germline CDR1 is SGHAT and CDR2 FQNNGV. CDR3 sequence (DNA): TGTACCAGCAGCTTAGCTGGAACTGCGAGCTCCTACAATGAGCAGTTCTTC. Protein product: CTSSLAGTASSYNEQFF.

In this sample, this clonotype turned up many times. The V call is TRBV11-2, the J call TRBJ2-7; no clear D gene. Trimming pared 2 bases from V and 0 bases from J, leaving 5 bases between. CDR3 length: 13 residues. Germline V gene data show CDR1 as SGHAT and CDR2 as FQNNGV. DNA for the CDR3: TGTGCCAGCAGCTTATGGGCCTCCTACGAGCAGTACTTC. Amino acid sequence: CASSLWASYEQYF.

This clonotype was recorded a few times. The V gene is TRBV19, the J gene TRBJ2-7; 10 positions match TRBD1. Trimming at V came to 8 bases and at J to 1 base, leaving 8 bases not matched to a gene. Germline CDR1 is LNHDA and CDR2 is SQIVND (reference sequence). The CDR3 runs 15 residues. The CDR3 DNA sequence: TGTGCCAGTTCTGGGACAGGGGAGGGTTCCTACGAGCAGTACTTC. Its protein is CASSGTGEGSYEQYF.

This clonotype was seen more than once but under ten times. The V call is TRBV7-9, the J call TRBJ2-2; TRBD1 or TRBD2 may be the D gene (6 bases each). V dropped 2 bases and J dropped 5 bases, with 12 bases sitting between them. CDR1 SEHNR and CDR2 FQNEAQ come from the germline V gene (reference sequence). CDR3 size: 15 residues. The CDR3 sequence is CASSLSGGRTGELFF. The DNA of the CDR3 is TGTGCCAGCAGCTTATCCGGGGGCAGGACCGGGGAGCTGTTTTTT.

This chain connects TRBV9 to TRBJ2-1; TRBD2 aligns across 8 bases. This CDR3 has 17 amino acids. J lost 1 base, V lost 4 bases, and 10 bases had no gene match. Germline values: CDR1 SGDLS, CDR2 YYNGEE. The CDR3 DNA sequence: TGTGCCAGCAGCCCAGCGGCGGGAGGAGAGTCCTACAATGAGCAGTTCTTC. Protein: CASSPAAGGESYNEQFF.

This clonotype has only a few counts. This chain links TRBV7-9 with TRBJ1-4, with D hard to call. CDR3 size: 13 residues. Germline loops: CDR1 SEHNR, CDR2 FQNEAQ (reference sequence). Trimming took off 5 bases at V and 6 bases at J, with 10 bases between the two ends. The CDR3 coding sequence is TGTGCCAGCAGCGGTGAGACTTATGAAAAACTGTTTTTT. Its protein is CASSGETYEKLFF. Looking up the rest from reference TRBV7-9 and TRBJ1-4 gives the full variable domain: DTGVSQNPRHKITKRGQNVTFRCDPISEHNRLYWYRQTLGQGPEFLTYFQNEAQLEKSRLLSDRFSAERPKGSFSTLEIQRTEQGDSAMYLCASSGETYEKLFFGSGTQLSVL.

There are a few counts of this clonotype. The chain couples TRBV28 to TRBJ1-5; D is uncertain. Germline CDR1 is MDHEN and CDR2 is SYDVKM. V was clipped by 4 bases and J by 10 bases, with 8 bases between them. CDR3 size: 11 residues. In nucleotides, the CDR3 is TGTGCCAGCAGTTCCGCTGGCCCCCAGCATTTT. Its protein is CASSSAGPQHF.

J is TRBJ2-2 and V is TRBV3-1; TRBD2 agrees at 11 bases. V dropped 4 bases and J dropped 4; count of bases not matched to a gene: 5. Germline CDR1 is LGHDT and CDR2 is YNNKEL (reference sequence). This CDR3 has 16 amino acids. This CDR3 reads CASSPTSGSPTGELFF. CDR3 nucleotide sequence: TGTGCCAGCAGCCCCACTAGCGGGAGTCCCACCGGGGAGCTGTTTTTT.

This clonotype was recorded many times. The chain combines TRBV11-2 with TRBJ2-4; 8 bases are a match to TRBD1. Germline CDR1 reads SGHAT; CDR2 reads FQNNGV. The ends lost 5 bases at V and 1 base at J; junction bases unmatched: 7. This CDR3 is 16 amino acids long. DNA of the CDR3: TGTGCCAGCAGCCCACGACAGGGGTCGGCCAAAAACATTCAGTACTTC. It yields the protein CASSPRQGSAKNIQYF.